This T cell receptor (beta chain) emerged from a study of T cells in Graves' hyperthyroidism and ophthalmopathy. About the research overall: Before any treatment, at initial diagnosis, peripheral blood was collected. Study-wide results and caveats: Most clonotypes expanded in thyroid above 0.001 were likewise present in blood.

From RNA transcripts, TCR beta CDR3 regions were amplified. The TCR CDR3 first-round RT-PCR relied on the HTBI primer set. A single record per CDR3 protein comes from TCRdb applying MiXCR to the multiplex PCR reads. The profile shows about 380,000 distinct CDR3 sequences, over 11% of them singletons. This clonotype was seen at least ten times. As yet, its antigen is unknown. These patients, aged 18 to 65, had recently diagnosed hyperthyroidism lasting under 2 months. Patients showing uncontrolled infection, other autoimmune disease, pregnancy or lactation were ineligible. Looked up from germline, CDR1 is SGHAT and CDR2 is FQNNGV. The CDR3 length is 14 residues. The V and J ends lost 3 bases and 1 base respectively, with 9 bases between them.

The source of this sequence is a woman aged 60-70 years with Graves' hyperthyroidism. The V and J genes are TRBV11-2 and TRBJ1-1; D not certain. The sample consisted of blood. This CDR3 is CASSLTDGNTEAFF. CDR3 coding DNA: TGTGCCAGCAGCTTGACGGATGGGAACACTGAAGCTTTCTTT.